The TCR beta chain described here comes from a study of cytomegalovirus exposure and HLA in healthy donors. Points on this clone: The target antigen is unknown.

Study outcomes and limitations: Other equally common chains were less clonally expanded than HLA-associated TCR beta chains, a later analysis showed.

The PCR ran on 60 Vbeta and 13 Jbeta primers. Repertoires were generated with immunoSEQ multiplex PCR, while TCRdb's copy carries only in-frame clones and drops some. Of approximately 110,000 clones detected, about 80% appear once; the ten largest clones hold 2% to 2.5%. With 3 bases clipped from V and 5 bases from J, the junction kept 10 bases outside the gene matches. Germline values: CDR1 SGHRS, CDR2 YFSETQ. The CDR3 runs to 15 residues. Specimen: PBMCs. The source is a man aged 30-40 years in good health and CMV-seronegative. The chain links TRBV5-1 to TRBJ2-5; 7 bases line up with TRBD1. The CDR3 DNA reads as TGCGCCAGCAGCTCCACCGGGACAGCGGTTGAGACCCAGTACTTC. It codes for CASSSTGTAVETQYF.